This TCR beta chain was recorded in a study of early T cells in non-severe SARS-CoV-2 infection. Study at large: Unsorted whole blood bulk RNA was sequenced, with unpaired chains.

Study-level points and caveats: The study's VDJdb matching favored anti-spike CD8 responses and missed private and CD4 specificities.

As concerns this clonotype: No antigen is known for it.

Individual cDNA molecules received unique molecular identifiers during library preparation. TCRdb re-called the 5' RACE reads through MiXCR, storing one row per CDR3 protein. Counted here are about 92,000 distinct CDR3 sequences, around 17% occurring once; the ten biggest clones make up 0.95% to 1.5%. Material for sequencing was whole blood. This TCR derives from an adult who was a healthcare worker with PCR-confirmed SARS-CoV-2 infection or an uninfected control (not recorded which).

The CDR3 DNA follows: TGCAGTGCTAGCCGGACTCTCTCCTACAATGAGCAGTTCTTC. Translation gives CSASRTLSYNEQFF. This chain links TRBV20-1 with TRBJ2-1; tentatively, D is TRBD2 (5 bases). Germline CDR1 and CDR2: DFQATT and SNEGSKA (reference sequence). The CDR3 has 14 residues. V was clipped by 3 bases and J by 0 bases, with 9 bases between them.